The 16 T cell receptor beta chains below all came from one sample that was sequenced in a study of blood T cell repertoires in COVID-19. TCRdb's table, derived via immunoSEQ multiplex PCR, lists solely in-frame clones and lacks some. Here the sample spans approximately 60,000 clones, around 93% being singletons. The sequenced material came from peripheral blood. The receptors derive from a man between 65 and 85 years old with active COVID-19.

This chain connects TRBV2 to TRBJ2-2; no reliable D call. Germline assignment: CDR1 SNHLY and CDR2 FYNNEI. This CDR3 spans 15 amino acids. V lost 8 bases, J lost 2 bases, and 15 bases lay in between. CDR3 sequence reads: CASSTERQNTGELFF. CDR3 in DNA: TGTGCCAGCTCAACCGAGAGACAAAACACCGGGGAGCTGTTTTTT.

This clone was seen only once. V usage is TRBV4-2 and J usage is TRBJ1-1, with D unresolved. CDR1 is LGHNA, CDR2 YNFKEQ, per germline. V lost 4 bases and J 5 bases, leaving 23 bases between the germline ends. The CDR3 has 17 residues. CDR3 coding DNA: TGTGCCAGCAGCCGATCAATTGGTCTGTCGGGAGGAACTGAAGCTTTCTTT. Translated, it gives CASSRSIGLSGGTEAFF.

V gene TRBV6-6 combines with J gene TRBJ2-7; D is unresolved. The germline gives CDR1 MNHNY, CDR2 SVGAGI (reference sequence). Trimming took 5 bases from V and 6 from J, leaving 8 bases between them. The CDR3 is 11 amino acids. The CDR3 sequence is CASSHQFEQYF. The CDR3 DNA reads as TGTGCCAGCAGTCACCAGTTCGAGCAGTACTTC.

This chain connects TRBV28 to TRBJ1-5; D may be TRBD1 (6 bases). Trimming removed 5 bases from V and 6 bases from J, with 23 bases in between. Germline V lookup: CDR1 MDHEN, CDR2 SYDVKM. The CDR3 sequence is 17 residues long. CDR3 nucleotides: TGTGCCAGCAGTCTACTCTACAGGGCATGGGAAGGTCAGCCCCAGCATTTT. Translation gives CASSLLYRAWEGQPQHF. The whole variable domain, remainder taken from reference TRBV28 and TRBJ1-5, is DVKVTQSSRYLVKRTGEKVFLECVQDMDHENMFWYRQDPGLGLRLIYFSYDVKMKEKGDIPEGYSVSREKKERFSLILESASTNQTSMYLCASSLLYRAWEGQPQHFGDGTRLSIL.

V and J are TRBV4-1 and TRBJ2-7; a possible D gene is TRBD2 (6 bases). Trimming removed 1 base from V and 0 bases from J, with 10 bases in between. Per germline, CDR1 MGHRA and CDR2 YSYEKL. This CDR3 has 15 amino acids. The CDR3 coding sequence is TGCGCCAGCAGCCAAGTTTTGGGGGGCTCCTACGAGCAGTACGTC. Its protein product is CASSQVLGGSYEQYV.

The chain carries TRBV24-1 and TRBJ1-5, with TRBD1 matching 10 bases. V was pared by 7 bases and J by 5 bases, with 7 bases of the junction left unmatched. The CDR3 loop spans 15 amino acids. CDR1 and CDR2 (germline): KGHDR, SFDVKD. This chain's CDR3 is CATRSTGTGDQPQHF. Written as DNA, the CDR3 is TGTGCCACCAGGAGCACCGGGACAGGGGATCAGCCCCAGCATTTT.

The rearrangement joins TRBV3-1 (or the pseudogene TRBV3-2) to TRBJ2-3; 7 positions match TRBD2. The CDR3 covers 14 residues. V was pared by 4 bases and J by 4 bases, with 5 bases of the junction left unmatched. From germline, CDR1 is LGHDT and CDR2 YNNKEL (reference sequence). DNA for the CDR3: TGTGCCAGCAGCCTCGGACTAGTCTCAGATACGCAGTATTTT. Its protein product is CASSLGLVSDTQYF.

The V and J genes are TRBV19 and TRBJ1-1; 8 nucleotides line up with TRBD1. The trim removed 2 bases at V and 0 bases at J, leaving 5 bases unmatched. The CDR3 has 16 amino acids. CDR1 is LNHDA and CDR2 is SQIVND in the germline V gene (reference sequence). The CDR3 sequence: CASSITGGTMNTEAFF. As DNA, the CDR3 is TGTGCCAGTAGTATAACAGGGGGAACGATGAACACTGAAGCTTTCTTT.

The J gene is TRBJ2-7, the V gene TRBV19, with D uncertain. The CDR3 loop spans 13 amino acids. Germline values: CDR1 LNHDA, CDR2 SQIVND (reference sequence). Trimming left V 4 bases short and J 6 bases short, with 13 bases between. The chain's CDR3 is CASSTGTSGEQYF. For the CDR3, the DNA is TGTGCCAGTAGTACCGGAACATCGGGCGAGCAGTACTTC.

The chain carries TRBV29-1 and TRBJ1-1; 9 bases match TRBD1. Germline CDR1 and CDR2: SQVTM and ANQGSEA. The length of the CDR3 is 16 residues. Trimming at V came to 2 bases and at J to 4 bases, leaving 11 bases not matched to a gene. The CDR3: CSVENARGQGSTEAFF. The CDR3 region has the DNA TGCAGCGTTGAAAATGCCCGGGGACAGGGTAGCACTGAAGCTTTCTTT.

This chain uses TRBV5-4 with TRBJ2-5; 8 bases align to TRBD2. The CDR3 contains 15 residues. V was clipped by 0 bases and J by 1 base; unmatched bases: 2. The germline CDR1 and CDR2 sequences are SGHNT and YYREEE (reference sequence). The chain's CDR3 is CASSLGLASQETQYF. The CDR3 DNA reads as TGTGCCAGCAGCTTGGGACTAGCGTCCCAAGAGACCCAGTACTTC.

The genes are TRBV5-1 and TRBJ2-1; 10 bases are shared with TRBD1. Germline V gene lookup returns CDR1 SGHRS and CDR2 YFSETQ. The CDR3 consists of 14 residues. V lost 3 bases to trimming and J lost 7 bases; unmatched junction nucleotides: 4. CDR3 amino acids: CASSSGDRGNEQFF. Here the CDR3 DNA reads TGCGCCAGCAGCTCCGGGGACAGGGGTAATGAGCAGTTCTTC.

The chain combines TRBV6-2 or TRBV6-3 with TRBJ2-1, with D hard to call. The CDR3 runs to 12 residues. Germline assignment: CDR1 MNHEY and CDR2 SVGEGT. The V end lost 2 bases, the J end lost 8 bases, and 7 bases lay between the germline ends. Here the CDR3 DNA reads TGTGCCAGCAGTTACGCAGTCTATGAGCAGTTCTTC. This encodes CASSYAVYEQFF.

This chain connects TRBV6-5 to TRBJ2-7, with 7 bases lining up with TRBD2. CDR1 is MNHEY, CDR2 SVGAGI, per germline. V lost 0 bases, J lost 6 bases, and 5 bases stayed unmatched. CDR3 length: 14 amino acids. CDR3 amino acids: CASSYSRRTSEQYF. The CDR3 coding sequence is TGTGCCAGCAGTTACTCGAGGAGGACTAGCGAGCAGTACTTC.

The chain is built from TRBV6-5 and TRBJ1-5, with TRBD1 identical over 8 bases. Germline-derived CDR1 and CDR2 are MNHEY and SVGAGI. The CDR3 spans 15 residues. Trimming cost V 5 bases and J 1 base; bases outside gene matches: 4. The CDR3 sequence is CASSPTGASNQPQHF. In nucleotides, the CDR3 is TGTGCCAGCAGTCCGACAGGGGCGAGCAATCAGCCCCAGCATTTT.

This rearrangement joins TRBV3-1 (or the pseudogene TRBV3-2) to TRBJ2-2; TRBD1 aligns across 9 bases. Trimming at V came to 5 bases and at J to 6 bases, leaving 4 bases not matched to a gene. The CDR3 has 14 amino acids. CDR1 is LGHDT and CDR2 is YNNKEL in the germline V gene (reference sequence). The CDR3 sequence: CASSTRTGAGELFF. The CDR3 nucleotides are TGTGCCAGCAGCACACGGACAGGGGCCGGGGAGCTGTTTTTT.